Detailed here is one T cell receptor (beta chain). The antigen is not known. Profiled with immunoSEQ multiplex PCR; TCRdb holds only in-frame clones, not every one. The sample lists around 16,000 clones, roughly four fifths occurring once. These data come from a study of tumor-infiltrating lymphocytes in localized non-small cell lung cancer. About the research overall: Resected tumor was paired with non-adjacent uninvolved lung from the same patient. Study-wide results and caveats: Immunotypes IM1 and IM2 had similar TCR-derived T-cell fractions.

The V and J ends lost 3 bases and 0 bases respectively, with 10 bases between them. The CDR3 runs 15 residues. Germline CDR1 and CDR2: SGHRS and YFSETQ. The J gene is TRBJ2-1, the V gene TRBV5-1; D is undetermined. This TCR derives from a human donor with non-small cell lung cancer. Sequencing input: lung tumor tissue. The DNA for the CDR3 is TGCGCCAGCAGCTCCCGCATGAGCTCCTACAATGAGCAGTTCTTC. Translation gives CASSSRMSSYNEQFF. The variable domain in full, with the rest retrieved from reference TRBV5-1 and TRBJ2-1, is KAGVTQTPRYLIKTRGQQVTLSCSPISGHRSVSWYQQTPGQGLQFLFEYFSETQRNKGNFPGRFSGRQFSNSRSEMNVSTLELGDSALYLCASSSRMSSYNEQFFGPGTRLTVL.